This T cell receptor beta chain was profiled in a study of T cell changes during pregnancy in multiple sclerosis. This CDR3 has 13 amino acids. Trimming removed 1 base from V and 3 bases from J, with 6 bases in between. Germline V gene lookup returns CDR1 KGHSH and CDR2 LQKENI. Libraries were prepared by immunoSEQ multiplex PCR; TCRdb keeps only in-frame clonotypes and omits some of them. The data hold some 100,000 clones, with approximately 94% observed a single time. This clone was seen just once. Sequenced material: peripheral blood, taken before pregnancy. This TCR derives from a female donor with multiple sclerosis, enrolled in a pregnancy study. The chain recombines TRBV18 with TRBJ1-2; D is perhaps TRBD1 (6 bases). CDR3 residues: CASSPQGDYGYTF. The CDR3 nucleotides read TGTGCCAGCTCACCACAGGGGGACTATGGCTACACCTTC.